What follows describes a single T cell receptor beta chain. This entry belongs to a study of blood T cell repertoires in COVID-19. The CDR3 extends over 14 amino acids. V was clipped by 0 bases and J by 5 bases, with 11 bases between them. Germline loops: CDR1 SGHRS, CDR2 YFSETQ. Clones were read by immunoSEQ multiplex PCR, and TCRdb kept only the in-frame ones, dropping some. The table has about 190,000 clones, around 84% seen once. The V call is TRBV5-1, the J call TRBJ1-1; D unresolved. The clonotype was recovered from a woman between 25 and 40 years old who had recovered from COVID-19. The sequenced sample was PBMCs or T cells enriched from blood (not recorded which). The CDR3 nucleotides are TGCGCCAGCAGCTTGGAAGAGGGAAGAACTGAAGCTTTCTTT. This gives the protein CASSLEEGRTEAFF.